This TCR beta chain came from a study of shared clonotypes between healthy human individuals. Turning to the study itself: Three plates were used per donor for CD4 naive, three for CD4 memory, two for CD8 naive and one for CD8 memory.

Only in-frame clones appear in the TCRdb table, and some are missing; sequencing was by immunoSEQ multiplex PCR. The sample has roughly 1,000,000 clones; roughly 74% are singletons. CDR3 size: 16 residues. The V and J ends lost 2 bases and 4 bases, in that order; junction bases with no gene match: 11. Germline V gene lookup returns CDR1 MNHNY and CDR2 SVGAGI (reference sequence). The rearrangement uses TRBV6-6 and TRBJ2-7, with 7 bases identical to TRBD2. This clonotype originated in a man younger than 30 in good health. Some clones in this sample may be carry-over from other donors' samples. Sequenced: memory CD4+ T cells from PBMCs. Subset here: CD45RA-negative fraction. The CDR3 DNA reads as TGTGCCAGCAGTTACGGGGGAGGGCAGTCTTCGTACGAGCAGTACTTC. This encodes CASSYGGGQSSYEQYF.